The 28 T cell receptor beta chains below come from one sample, sequenced in a study of T cell responses to AZD1222 COVID-19 vaccine. Assay used: immunoSEQ multiplex PCR; TCRdb lists only in-frame clones, some missing. This sample has fewer than 120,000 clones, with around 93% found just once. The sequencing here drew on peripheral blood, taken 28 days after the second AZD1222 dose. The receptors shown here come from an adult who received the AZD1222 COVID-19 vaccine.

V and J are TRBV30 and TRBJ1-2; D is uncertain. The CDR3 extends over 14 amino acids. The V end was cut by 5 bases, the J end by 4 bases, with 17 bases between. Germline-derived CDR1 and CDR2 are GTSNPN and SVGIG (reference sequence). For the CDR3, the DNA is TGTGCCTGGGTACAAGAGCGGGCCTTCTATGGCTACACCTTC. It is translated as CAWVQERAFYGYTF.

The J gene is TRBJ1-2, the V gene TRBV12-5; D is ambiguous. The germline gives CDR1 LGHNT, CDR2 FRNRAP. The V end was cut by 2 bases, the J end by 6 bases, with 7 bases between. The CDR3 consists of 12 residues. CDR3 loop: CASGLSPDGYTF. Written as DNA, the CDR3 is TGTGCTAGTGGTTTGTCCCCCGATGGCTACACCTTC.

This clone was counted once. The chain carries TRBV5-1 and TRBJ1-1, with 9 bases fitting TRBD1. Germline V gives CDR1 SGHRS, CDR2 YFSETQ. After removal of 4 bases from V and 0 bases from J, the junction contained 4 bases not matched to a gene. The CDR3 is made up of 15 amino acids. The CDR3 spells CASSTDRGMNTEAFF. The CDR3 bases are TGCGCCAGCAGCACGGACAGGGGCATGAACACTGAAGCTTTCTTT.

This rearrangement joins TRBV6-5 to TRBJ2-7, with a possible D match to TRBD2 (5 bases). Germline CDR1 and CDR2: MNHEY and SVGAGI. The CDR3 has 12 residues. Trimming took 6 bases from V and 2 from J, leaving 8 bases between them. CDR3 sequence: CASRTTTYEQYF. Here the CDR3 DNA reads TGTGCCAGCAGGACGACTACCTACGAGCAGTACTTC.

The chain couples TRBV7-9 to TRBJ1-1; D unresolved. CDR3 size: 13 residues. Trimming pared 1 base from V and 6 bases from J, leaving 9 bases between. Germline assignment: CDR1 SEHNR and CDR2 FQNEAQ (reference sequence). The CDR3 loop is CASSLGGGAEAFF. CDR3 coding DNA: TGTGCCAGCAGCTTAGGGGGTGGGGCTGAAGCTTTCTTT.

The gene calls are TRBV11-2 and TRBJ1-3; D gene ambiguous. V lost 5 bases and J 0 bases, leaving 11 bases between the germline ends. This CDR3 region has 15 residues. Germline V CDR1 and CDR2: SGHAT, FQNNGV. The CDR3 DNA reads as TGTGCCAGCAGCCCTAATGAGAACTCTGGAAACACCATATATTTT. Translation gives CASSPNENSGNTIYF.

V and J are TRBV30 and TRBJ1-4; 7 bases are a match to TRBD1. The CDR3 extends over 13 amino acids. The junction had 4 bases not matched to a gene; V was cut back by 3 bases and J by 6 bases. The germline gives CDR1 GTSNPN, CDR2 SVGIG (reference sequence). In nucleotides, the CDR3 is TGTGCCTGGAGCTACGGGACAGATGAAAAACTGTTTTTT. It translates to CAWSYGTDEKLFF.

This chain connects TRBV24-1 to TRBJ2-2, with D perhaps matching TRBD1 (6 bases). Germline CDR1 KGHDR, CDR2 SFDVKD. Trimming removed 2 bases from V and 7 bases from J, with 16 bases in between. This CDR3 comprises 16 residues. CDR3 nucleotides: TGTGCCACCAGTGATTCTATACAGGGTCCGGACGGGGAGCTGTTTTTT. This translates into CATSDSIQGPDGELFF.

This rearrangement joins TRBV28 to TRBJ2-5, with D possibly called TRBD1 or TRBD2 (5 bases each). The CDR3 totals 12 residues. The V end lost 5 bases, the J end lost 1 base, and 5 bases lay between the germline ends. Germline assignment: CDR1 MDHEN and CDR2 SYDVKM. The CDR3 nucleotides are TGTGCCAGCAGTGGGGGCCAAGAGACCCAGTACTTC. Translating it yields CASSGGQETQYF.

A word on this clone: The CDR3 ends on some other residue instead of the conserved phenylalanine or tryptophan, so this is likely a read error. The DNA is left out, because the CDR3 cannot be placed on it with certainty; the CDR3 is given as TCRdb lists it. The chain has TRBV11-3 and TRBJ1-2; the listed D gene, TRBD1, was not tested against the DNA. Germline V gives CDR1 SGHNT, CDR2 YENEEA. The CDR3 is made up of 10 amino acids, end residues included. CDR3 amino acids: CARNRQGSGV.

The rearrangement links TRBV5-1 to TRBJ2-7, with D maybe TRBD2 (5 bases). Germline assignment: CDR1 SGHRS and CDR2 YFSETQ. The CDR3 spans 12 residues. V was shortened by 2 bases and J by 6 bases, with 9 bases between the two germline ends. In nucleotides, the CDR3 is TGCGCCAGCAGCTTAGGACTCCGCGAGCAGTACTTC. It specifies CASSLGLREQYF.

V usage is TRBV6-5 and J usage is TRBJ2-1, with TRBD2 matching 11 bases. The CDR3 is made up of 15 amino acids. The V segment lost 5 bases and the J segment 5 bases; nucleotides outside the gene matches: 5. Germline V CDR1 and CDR2: MNHEY, SVGAGI. The CDR3 reads CASSKRGLADNEQFF. In DNA form, the CDR3 reads TGTGCCAGCAGTAAAAGGGGACTAGCGGACAATGAGCAGTTCTTC.

This chain joins TRBV5-5 and TRBJ2-5; 9 bases align to TRBD2. After removal of 0 bases from V and 4 bases from J, the junction contained 4 bases not matched to a gene. This CDR3 has 15 amino acids. Germline V gene lookup returns CDR1 SGHKS and CDR2 YYEKEE (reference sequence). The chain's CDR3 is CASSLAGLALETQYF. The CDR3 coding sequence is TGTGCCAGCAGCTTGGCGGGACTAGCCTTAGAGACCCAGTACTTC.

This chain joins TRBV24-1 and TRBJ2-3; no clear D. Germline V lookup: CDR1 KGHDR, CDR2 SFDVKD. The CDR3 has 17 residues. V was clipped by 0 bases and J by 2 bases, with 14 bases between them. The chain's CDR3 is CATSDLQAEGDTDTQYF. The CDR3 DNA is TGTGCCACCAGTGATTTGCAGGCGGAAGGAGACACAGATACGCAGTATTTT.

V is TRBV3-1 (or the pseudogene TRBV3-2) and J is TRBJ2-4; weak D call: TRBD1 (7 bases). The CDR3 loop spans 16 amino acids. Per the germline V gene, CDR1 is LGHDT and CDR2 is YNNKEL (reference sequence). Trimming took off 4 bases at V and 3 bases at J, with 16 bases between the two ends. The CDR3: CASSPGQRVGKNIQYF. CDR3 coding DNA: TGTGCCAGCAGCCCGGGACAGCGGGTGGGCAAAAACATTCAGTACTTC.

This chain joins TRBV5-4 and TRBJ2-7, with unresolved D. The CDR3 extends over 13 amino acids. Germline CDR1 is SGHNT and CDR2 is YYREEE (reference sequence). Trimming stripped 4 bases from V and 3 bases from J, with 11 bases between. The CDR3 DNA reads TGTGCCAGCAGCCCCCGGGCCGGCTACGAGCAGTACTTC. This encodes CASSPRAGYEQYF.

The V gene is TRBV20-1, the J gene TRBJ1-5, with TRBD1 as a possible D gene (6 bases). Trimming removed 3 bases at V and 0 bases at J, with 12 bases between. CDR1 is DFQATT, CDR2 SNEGSKA, per germline (reference sequence). CDR3 size: 15 residues. The CDR3 coding sequence is TGCAGTGCTAGTAACAGGGCGTATAGCAATCAGCCCCAGCATTTT. Its protein is CSASNRAYSNQPQHF.

The chain has TRBV7-8 and TRBJ2-1, with 12 bases aligning to TRBD2. V gave up 2 bases and J gave up 6 bases; unmatched junction bases: 2. Germline CDR1 and CDR2: SGHVS and FQNEAQ. The CDR3 is 15 amino acids. The CDR3 loop reads CASSLLAGGVNEQFF. The CDR3, as DNA: TGTGCCAGCAGCTTACTAGCGGGAGGGGTCAATGAGCAGTTCTTC.

The V gene is TRBV7-2, the J gene TRBJ2-2, with D perhaps given as TRBD1 or TRBD2 (5 bases each). From germline, CDR1 is SGHTA and CDR2 FQGNSA. The CDR3 totals 17 residues. The CDR3, as DNA: TGTGCTGGAGACGGGACCTCACCCCTTCTAAACACCGGGGAGCTGTTTTTT. This encodes CAGDGTSPLLNTGELFF.

The genes are TRBV6-5 and TRBJ1-6; D call uncertain. The CDR3 has 11 residues. Germline V gene sequence: CDR1 MNHEY, CDR2 SVGAGI. V lost 7 bases, J lost 7 bases, and 5 bases lay in between. CDR3 nucleotide sequence: TGTGCCAGCACGGGGAATTCACCCCTCCACTTT. Protein: CASTGNSPLHF.

The V gene is TRBV5-1, the J gene TRBJ2-5; TRBD1 agrees at 12 bases. Germline CDR1 SGHRS, CDR2 YFSETQ. This CDR3 is built from 17 residues. Trimming at V came to 4 bases and at J to 2 bases, leaving 9 bases not matched to a gene. CDR3 amino acids: CASSPGTGGARQETQYF. As DNA, the CDR3 is TGCGCCAGCAGCCCCGGGACAGGGGGCGCGAGGCAAGAGACCCAGTACTTC.

V gene TRBV20-1 combines with J gene TRBJ1-2; no reliable D call. Trimming left V 6 bases short and J 6 bases short, with 11 bases between. CDR1 is DFQATT and CDR2 is SNEGSKA in the germline V gene (reference sequence). The length of the CDR3 is 11 residues. The CDR3 sequence is CSAPGRDGYTF. The CDR3, as DNA: TGCAGTGCCCCAGGCCGTGATGGCTACACCTTC.

This chain joins TRBV30 and TRBJ2-5; D uncertain. CDR1 and CDR2 (germline): GTSNPN, SVGIG (reference sequence). CDR3 length: 12 amino acids. Trimming took 2 bases from V and 4 from J, leaving 8 bases between them. CDR3 DNA sequence: TGTGCCTGGAGTCCTCGGATAGAGACCCAGTACTTC. Protein product: CAWSPRIETQYF.

The chain joins TRBV7-2 to TRBJ1-5, with unresolved D. Per the germline V gene, CDR1 is SGHTA and CDR2 is FQGNSA. The V end was cut by 3 bases, the J end by 2 bases, with 5 bases between. The CDR3 totals 13 residues. The CDR3 is CASSFSGNQPQHF. The CDR3 DNA follows: TGTGCCAGCAGCTTCTCGGGCAATCAGCCCCAGCATTTT.

The chain has TRBV13 and TRBJ2-1, with TRBD1 as a possible D gene (6 bases). Germline CDR1 PRHDT, CDR2 FYEKMQ (reference sequence). The CDR3 length is 15 residues. V lost 5 bases to trimming and J lost 5 bases, with 16 bases between them. As DNA, the CDR3 is TGTGCCAGCAGCCTCCTCGGGACAATAGACAATGAGCAGTTCTTC. It specifies CASSLLGTIDNEQFF. The full variable domain, in which reference TRBV13 and TRBJ2-1 provide the parts outside the CDR3, is AAGVIQSPRHLIKEKRETATLKCYPIPRHDTVYWYQQGPGQDPQFLISFYEKMQSDKGSIPDRFSAQQFSDYHSELNMSSLELGDSALYFCASSLLGTIDNEQFFGPGTRLTVL.

J is TRBJ2-2 and V is TRBV3-1 (or the pseudogene TRBV3-2), with 7 bases aligning to TRBD2. V was clipped by 5 bases and J by 4 bases; unmatched bases: 7. Germline lookup yields CDR1 LGHDT and CDR2 YNNKEL (reference sequence). This CDR3 has 15 residues. The chain's CDR3 is CASSFRGSSTGELFF. Written as DNA, the CDR3 is TGTGCCAGCAGCTTCCGCGGGAGTTCCACCGGGGAGCTGTTTTTT.

V is TRBV19 and J is TRBJ1-6; no definite D call. Germline CDR1 is LNHDA and CDR2 is SQIVND (reference sequence). Trimming cost V 9 bases and J 10 bases, with 16 bases left between them. The CDR3 is 13 amino acids. DNA of the CDR3: TGTGCCAGCGCCCGCATACATCGATCACCCCTCCACTTT. Amino acid sequence: CASARIHRSPLHF. Full variable domain (missing parts from reference TRBV19 and TRBJ1-6): DGGITQSPKYLFRKEGQNVTLSCEQNLNHDAMYWYRQDPGQGLRLIYYSQIVNDFQKGDIAEGYSVSREKKESFPLTVTSAQKNPTAFYLCASARIHRSPLHFGNGTRLTVT.

The chain employs TRBV19 and TRBJ1-2; D unresolved. V dropped 6 bases and J dropped 1 base, with 9 bases sitting between them. The CDR3 consists of 13 residues. Germline V CDR1 and CDR2: LNHDA, SQIVND (reference sequence). CDR3 DNA: TGTGCCAGTAGGCTAAATCTTAACTATGGCTACACCTTC. As protein: CASRLNLNYGYTF.